This T cell receptor beta chain was identified in a study of T cell clones after liver transplantation. Study context: Standard immunosuppression, with no induction, continued until 12-24 months after transplant.

The CDR3 is 13 residues long. V lost 6 bases and J lost 0, with 8 bases in between. Germline assignment: CDR1 MDHEN and CDR2 SYDVKM. TCRdb keeps only in-frame clones here, not all; method: immunoSEQ multiplex PCR. The sample records about 75,000 clones, about 85% being singletons. This clone was counted between two and nine times. The TCR comes from a human patient who received a liver transplant. Some T cells here may be from the graft donor. V gene TRBV28 combines with J gene TRBJ1-2; the D gene is possibly TRBD1 (5 bases). The material was CD4+ T cells from blood, obtained 48 months after liver transplant. CDR3 residues: CASRETANYGYTF. The CDR3 DNA sequence: TGTGCCAGCAGAGAGACAGCTAACTATGGCTACACCTTC.